The T cell receptor beta chain described here comes from a study of T cell responses to AZD1222 COVID-19 vaccine. General study points: Distributed over spike, vaccine-associated CD4 TCRs predominated at 160-218 and 743-854.

This clone was counted once. The antigen is unknown. The data were produced by immunoSEQ multiplex PCR, yet TCRdb's version contains in-frame clones alone and is incomplete. Here the sample spans more than 75,000 clones, 85% to 90% being singletons. The CDR3 loop spans 11 amino acids. The V gene's germline CDR1 is LNHDA and CDR2 SQIVND (reference sequence). The source is an adult who received the AZD1222 COVID-19 vaccine. This chain connects TRBV19 to TRBJ2-7, with D possibly being TRBD2 (6 bases). This material consisted of peripheral blood, taken 28 days after the second AZD1222 dose. The CDR3 nucleotides read TGTGGGGGGGTGGAGGTCCACGAGCAGTACTTC. It codes for CGGVEVHEQYF.